This TCR beta chain was recovered during a study of Ad26.COV2.S vaccination and SARS-CoV-2 variants. Study-level information: In the study, Ad26.COV2.S was injected intramuscularly once, or twice 56 days apart. The study, taken as a whole, reports: Vaccinees reportedly had broad spike-specific CD8+ and CD4+ T cell responses.

Per germline, CDR1 MDHEN and CDR2 SYDVKM. With V trimmed by 6 bases and J by 10 bases, 7 bases remained unmatched. The CDR3 extends over 14 amino acids. Note on this clone: Its antigen is unknown.

The data were produced by immunoSEQ multiplex PCR, yet TCRdb's version contains in-frame clones alone and is incomplete. The sample lists approximately 240,000 clones, approximately 87% occurring once. The treatment denotes: some 19 received Ad26.COV2.S at low or high dose, single or two shots; 5 received placebo; per-sample allocation not given. Repertoires come from day 63 after the first vaccine or placebo injection. This person who donated was an adult of 18-55 years in Boston. An Ad26 vector expressing Wuhan-strain SARS-CoV-2 spike served as the vaccine. The source is a person aged 18-65 years who received the Ad26.COV2.S COVID-19 vaccine or a placebo. The chain is built from TRBV28 and TRBJ1-6; 9 bases agree with TRBD1. Here the sequenced sample was peripheral blood, taken in a trial of Ad26.COV2.S vaccine versus placebo. This CDR3 is CASRAGQGYSPLHF. The CDR3 DNA reads TGTGCCAGCAGGGCCGGACAGGGGTACTCACCCCTCCACTTT.